This is a list of T cell receptor beta chains from one sample in a study of blood T cell repertoires in COVID-19. Repertoires were generated with immunoSEQ multiplex PCR, while TCRdb's copy carries only in-frame clones and drops some. The sample yields about 250,000 clones, about 83% seen once. The material sequenced was peripheral blood. These receptors all stem from a man in his forties with active or convalescent COVID-19. CDR3s include the opening cysteine and the closing phenylalanine or tryptophan. The D gene is left open where the match is weak. For some rows the clone size is stated as once, few or many, or as a class when expanded; others skip it.

v_gene: TRBV5-8; d_gene: NA; abundance: NA; j_gene: TRBJ1-5; CDR3nt: TGTGCCAGCAGCTTGGACTCGGGACAAGCAAATCAGCCCCAGCATTTT; CDR3aa: CASSLDSGQANQPQHF
v_gene: TRBV5-1; d_gene: NA; abundance: NA; j_gene: TRBJ2-7; CDR3nt: TGCGCCAGCAGCTTGTGGAGCCCCACTGATGAGCAGTACTTC; CDR3aa: CASSLWSPTDEQYF
v_gene: TRBV6-5; d_gene: TRBD1; abundance: NA; j_gene: TRBJ2-1; CDR3nt: TGTGCCAGCAGCCCCCGGGACAGCATATACAATGAGCAGTTCTTC; CDR3aa: CASSPRDSIYNEQFF
v_gene: TRBV6-4; d_gene: TRBD2; abundance: few; j_gene: TRBJ2-2; CDR3nt: TGTGCCAGCAGTTATCAAGCGGGAGCGAACACCGGGGAGCTGTTTTTT; CDR3aa: CASSYQAGANTGELFF
v_gene: TRBV28; d_gene: NA; abundance: NA; j_gene: TRBJ2-7; CDR3nt: TGTGCCAGCAGTCGGACTGATGCCTACGAGCAGTACTTC; CDR3aa: CASSRTDAYEQYF
v_gene: TRBV9; d_gene: TRBD2; abundance: NA; j_gene: TRBJ2-3; CDR3nt: TGTGCCAGCAGCGCGACTAGCGGGAGAGTGGGAGATACGCAGTATTTT; CDR3aa: CASSATSGRVGDTQYF
v_gene: TRBV10-3; d_gene: NA; abundance: NA; j_gene: TRBJ2-1; CDR3nt: TGTGCCATCAGTGAGGCATGGGGCGATGAGCAGTTCTTC; CDR3aa: CAISEAWGDEQFF
v_gene: TRBV10-2; d_gene: TRBD2; abundance: NA; j_gene: TRBJ2-1; CDR3nt: TGCGCCAGCGCGGGGAGGGGTTACAATGAGCAGTTCTTC; CDR3aa: CASAGRGYNEQFF
v_gene: TRBV25-1; d_gene: TRBD1; abundance: NA; j_gene: TRBJ2-7; CDR3nt: TGTGCCAGCAGAGGACAGGGACAGGGTTACGAGCAGTACTTC; CDR3aa: CASRGQGQGYEQYF
v_gene: TRBV6-6; d_gene: TRBD1; abundance: NA; j_gene: TRBJ1-5; CDR3nt: TGTGCCAGCCTTGGGACAGACAATCAGCCCCAGCATTTT; CDR3aa: CASLGTDNQPQHF
v_gene: TRBV2; d_gene: TRBD2; abundance: NA; j_gene: TRBJ2-1; CDR3nt: TGTGCCAGCAGTGTAAGGCGGGGGGGGAACAATGAGCAGTTCTTC; CDR3aa: CASSVRRGGNNEQFF
v_gene: TRBV5-1; d_gene: TRBD1; abundance: NA; j_gene: TRBJ1-4; CDR3nt: TGCGCCAGCAGCTTGGACAGGGGTAATAATGAAAAACTGTTTTTT; CDR3aa: CASSLDRGNNEKLFF
v_gene: TRBV19; d_gene: NA; abundance: NA; j_gene: TRBJ2-7; CDR3nt: TGTGCCAGTAGTATGGACAACCCAAGCTCCTACGAGCAGTACTTC; CDR3aa: CASSMDNPSSYEQYF
v_gene: TRBV30; d_gene: NA; abundance: NA; j_gene: TRBJ2-1; CDR3nt: TGTGCCTGGAGCTTAGGGTCTAGCTCGCGGAATGAGCAGTTCTTC; CDR3aa: CAWSLGSSSRNEQFF
v_gene: TRBV3-1/TRBV3-2; d_gene: TRBD1; abundance: once; j_gene: TRBJ2-5; CDR3nt: TGTGCCAGCAGTCGGGGCCGACAGGGTCAAGAGACCCAGTACTTC; CDR3aa: CASSRGRQGQETQYF
v_gene: TRBV27; d_gene: NA; abundance: NA; j_gene: TRBJ1-2; CDR3nt: TGTGCCAGCAGTCCCAGGACAAACTACGGCTACACCTTC; CDR3aa: CASSPRTNYGYTF
v_gene: TRBV6-2/TRBV6-3; d_gene: NA; abundance: NA; j_gene: TRBJ1-1; CDR3nt: TGTGCCAGCAGTTTAGGGGGGGGAGAAAGCCTCATGAACACTGAAGCTTTCTTT; CDR3aa: CASSLGGGESLMNTEAFF
v_gene: TRBV2; d_gene: TRBD1; abundance: NA; j_gene: TRBJ1-5; CDR3nt: TGTGCCAGCAGTGAAGAACAGGGGGTCGTGGGTCAGCCCCAGCATTTT; CDR3aa: CASSEEQGVVGQPQHF
v_gene: TRBV29-1; d_gene: NA; abundance: NA; j_gene: TRBJ1-5; CDR3nt: TGCAGCGTCACTCCAGGGGTAGGGAATCAGCCCCAGCATTTT; CDR3aa: CSVTPGVGNQPQHF
v_gene: TRBV6-6; d_gene: TRBD1; abundance: NA; j_gene: TRBJ1-2; CDR3nt: TGTGCCAGCAAGCCACTGACAGGGAGCCCTAACTATGGCTACACCTTC; CDR3aa: CASKPLTGSPNYGYTF
v_gene: TRBV4-3; d_gene: NA; abundance: NA; j_gene: TRBJ1-4; CDR3nt: TGCGCCAGCAGCCAAGTACGGAGCTCGAAAGAAAAACTGTTTTTT; CDR3aa: CASSQVRSSKEKLFF
v_gene: TRBV4-3; d_gene: NA; abundance: NA; j_gene: TRBJ1-2; CDR3nt: TGCGCCAGCAGCCCTGGACAGCTAGCTAACTATGGCTACACCTTC; CDR3aa: CASSPGQLANYGYTF
v_gene: TRBV5-1; d_gene: NA; abundance: NA; j_gene: TRBJ2-3; CDR3nt: TGCGCCAGCAGCTTACAGGGTGGTAAAGATACGCAGTATTTT; CDR3aa: CASSLQGGKDTQYF
v_gene: TRBV10-3; d_gene: TRBD1; abundance: NA; j_gene: TRBJ1-2; CDR3nt: TGTGCCATCAGCGGAGACAGGGGCTATGGCTACACCTTC; CDR3aa: CAISGDRGYGYTF
v_gene: TRBV9; d_gene: NA; abundance: NA; j_gene: TRBJ1-1; CDR3nt: TGTGCCAGCAGCACGTCGACAGTCAACACTGAAGCTTTCTTT; CDR3aa: CASSTSTVNTEAFF
v_gene: TRBV15; d_gene: NA; abundance: NA; j_gene: TRBJ2-5; CDR3nt: TGTGCCACCAGCAGGGGGGGAGTGGTTGGAGCGGGCGGGGAGACCCAGTACTTC; CDR3aa: CATSRGGVVGAGGETQYF
v_gene: TRBV3-1/TRBV3-2; d_gene: TRBD1; abundance: NA; j_gene: TRBJ1-1; CDR3nt: TGTGCCAGCAGCGCCGGGACAGGGCTTATGAACACTGAAGCTTTCTTT; CDR3aa: CASSAGTGLMNTEAFF